The next 7 T cell receptor beta chains were all read from a single sample in a study of blood T cell repertoires in COVID-19. Libraries were prepared by immunoSEQ multiplex PCR; TCRdb keeps only in-frame clonotypes and omits some of them. Among approximately 330,000 clones listed, approximately 86% were seen once. Sequencing was done on a sample of PBMCs or T cells enriched from blood (not recorded which). The receptors come from a middle-aged woman with acute COVID-19.

This chain connects TRBV7-2 to TRBJ2-5; TRBD2 aligns across 10 bases. Germline values: CDR1 SGHTA, CDR2 FQGNSA. CDR3 length: 16 amino acids. V shed 5 bases and J 4 bases; nucleotides not matched to a gene: 10. CDR3 sequence: CASSAIPLAGVETQYF. For the CDR3, the DNA is TGTGCCAGCAGCGCAATCCCTCTAGCGGGAGTAGAGACCCAGTACTTC. The full variable domain, rest sourced from reference TRBV7-2 and TRBJ2-5, is GAGVSQSPSNKVTEKGKDVELRCDPISGHTALYWYRQSLGQGLEFLIYFQGNSAPDKSGLPSDRFSAERTGGSVSTLTIQRTQQEDSAVYLCASSAIPLAGVETQYFGPGTRLLVL.

The chain recombines TRBV24-1 with TRBJ2-3, with 8 bases aligning to TRBD1. After removal of 3 bases from V and 5 bases from J, the junction contained 6 bases not matched to a gene. The CDR3 is 15 amino acids. Germline lookup yields CDR1 KGHDR and CDR2 SFDVKD. CDR3 coding DNA: TGTGCCACCAGTGATAAGACAGGGGCGGTAGATACGCAGTATTTT. Encoded protein: CATSDKTGAVDTQYF.

V gene TRBV5-1 combines with J gene TRBJ2-3, with 10 bases fitting TRBD2. The CDR3 loop spans 24 amino acids. Germline V lookup: CDR1 SGHRS, CDR2 YFSETQ. Germline trimming cut 0 bases from V and 0 bases from J; bases unmatched to any gene: 25. CDR3 bases: TGCGCCAGCAGCTTGGGTATCCGAGCGGGGGGGCCCCAGGGATATATGAAGAGCACAGATACGCAGTATTTT. Translated, it gives CASSLGIRAGGPQGYMKSTDTQYF.

The J gene is TRBJ1-5, the V gene TRBV20-1, with TRBD1 identical over 7 bases. V dropped 3 bases and J dropped 4; count of bases not matched to a gene: 6. The CDR3 is made up of 14 amino acids. Looked up from germline, CDR1 is DFQATT and CDR2 is SNEGSKA (reference sequence). The CDR3 protein is CSASEQGRNQPQHF. The CDR3 DNA reads TGCAGTGCTAGTGAACAGGGGAGGAATCAGCCCCAGCATTTT.

This clone was counted a few times. The chain joins TRBV5-1 to TRBJ1-4; 8 bases match TRBD1. V shed 5 bases and J 6 bases; nucleotides not matched to a gene: 3. Germline assignment: CDR1 SGHRS and CDR2 YFSETQ. This CDR3 spans 13 amino acids. The CDR3 reads CASRQGADEKLFF. The CDR3 DNA sequence: TGCGCCAGCAGGCAGGGGGCGGATGAAAAACTGTTTTTT.

The V gene is TRBV5-1, the J gene TRBJ2-5; 11 positions agree with TRBD2. This CDR3 region has 14 residues. The V gene's germline CDR1 is SGHRS and CDR2 YFSETQ. The J segment lost 4 bases and the V segment lost 1 base, leaving 0 bases of the junction unmatched. Written as DNA, the CDR3 is TGCGCCAGCAGCTTGACTAGCGGGGGAGAGACCCAGTACTTC. This sequence encodes CASSLTSGGETQYF.

This chain links TRBV19 with TRBJ1-2; 7 bases line up with TRBD1. CDR1 and CDR2 (germline): LNHDA, SQIVND (reference sequence). This CDR3 has 13 amino acids. With V trimmed by 3 bases and J by 8 bases, 6 bases remained unmatched. CDR3 coding DNA: TGTGCCAGTAGTATCCAGACAGGGTACGGCTACACCTTC. Translating gives CASSIQTGYGYTF. Based on the CDR3 plus reference TRBV19 and TRBJ1-2, the full variable domain is DGGITQSPKYLFRKEGQNVTLSCEQNLNHDAMYWYRQDPGQGLRLIYYSQIVNDFQKGDIAEGYSVSREKKESFPLTVTSAQKNPTAFYLCASSIQTGYGYTFGSGTRLTVV.